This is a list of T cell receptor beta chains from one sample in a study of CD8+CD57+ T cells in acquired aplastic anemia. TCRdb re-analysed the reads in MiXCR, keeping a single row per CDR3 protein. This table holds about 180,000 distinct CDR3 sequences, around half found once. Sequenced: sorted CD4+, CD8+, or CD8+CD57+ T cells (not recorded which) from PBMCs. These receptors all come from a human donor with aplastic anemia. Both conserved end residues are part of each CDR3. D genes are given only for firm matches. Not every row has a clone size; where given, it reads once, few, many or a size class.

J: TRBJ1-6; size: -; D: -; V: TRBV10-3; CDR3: CAIWGGSYNSPLHF; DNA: TGTGCCATCTGGGGGGGCTCCTATAATTCACCCCTCCACTTT
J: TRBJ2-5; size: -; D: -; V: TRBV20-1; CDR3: CSAGRDGAGKTQYF; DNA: TGCAGTGCTGGACGGGATGGGGCCGGGAAGACCCAGTACTTC
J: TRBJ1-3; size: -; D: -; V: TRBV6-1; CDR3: CASSETRAGNTIYF; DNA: TGTGCCAGCAGTGAAACCCGGGCTGGAAACACCATATATTTT
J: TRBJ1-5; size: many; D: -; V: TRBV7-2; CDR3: CASSLATVVAQPQHF; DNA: TGTGCCAGCAGCTTAGCGACAGTGGTTGCTCAGCCCCAGCATTTT
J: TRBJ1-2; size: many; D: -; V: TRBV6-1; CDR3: CASTSGSDGYTF; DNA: TGTGCCAGCACCTCAGGATCCGATGGCTACACCTTC
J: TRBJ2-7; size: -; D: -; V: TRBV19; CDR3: CASSIGHKAVF; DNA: TGTGCCAGTAGCATCGGACACAAAGCCGTCTTC
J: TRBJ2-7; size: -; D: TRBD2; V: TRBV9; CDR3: CASSVDGGVRQQYF; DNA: TGTGCCAGCAGCGTAGACGGGGGGGTGAGGCAGCAGTACTTC
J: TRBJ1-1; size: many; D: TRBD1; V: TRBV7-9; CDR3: CASSYGQGAVEAFF; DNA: TGTGCCAGCAGCTACGGACAGGGGGCGGTTGAAGCTTTCTTT
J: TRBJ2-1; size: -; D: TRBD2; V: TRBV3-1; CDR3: CASSQFWRGGSEQFF; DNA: TGTGCCAGCAGCCAATTTTGGCGGGGGGGCAGTGAGCAGTTCTTC
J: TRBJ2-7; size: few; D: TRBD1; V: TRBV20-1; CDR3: CSARNDRVYEQYF; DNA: TGCAGTGCTAGGAATGACAGGGTTTACGAGCAGTACTTC
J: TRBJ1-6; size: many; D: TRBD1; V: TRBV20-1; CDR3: CSAKQGKDSPLHF; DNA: TGCAGTGCCAAACAGGGGAAGGATTCACCCCTCCACTTT
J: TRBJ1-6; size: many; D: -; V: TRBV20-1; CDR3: CSAREGNGNSPLHF; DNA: TGCAGTGCTAGAGAAGGGAATGGAAACTCACCCCTCCACTTT
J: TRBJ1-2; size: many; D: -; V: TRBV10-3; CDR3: CAISGLGREGGYTF; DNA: TGTGCCATCAGCGGACTTGGCAGGGAGGGTGGCTACACCTTC
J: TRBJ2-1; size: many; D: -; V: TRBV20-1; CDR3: CSASGHWDNEQFF; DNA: TGCAGTGCCTCGGGACACTGGGACAATGAGCAGTTCTTC
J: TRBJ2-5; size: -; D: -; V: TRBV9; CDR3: CASSRMEGAETQYF; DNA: TGTGCCAGCAGCCGGATGGAGGGGGCGGAGACCCAGTACTTC
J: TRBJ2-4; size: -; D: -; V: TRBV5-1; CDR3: CASNLEDKVETKNIQYF; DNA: TGCGCCAGCAATCTCGAGGACAAGGTCGAAACCAAAAACATTCAGTACTTC
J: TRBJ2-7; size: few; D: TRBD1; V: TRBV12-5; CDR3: CASGLHILGQGHNEQYF; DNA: TGTGCTAGTGGTTTGCACATCCTCGGACAGGGGCATAACGAGCAGTACTTC